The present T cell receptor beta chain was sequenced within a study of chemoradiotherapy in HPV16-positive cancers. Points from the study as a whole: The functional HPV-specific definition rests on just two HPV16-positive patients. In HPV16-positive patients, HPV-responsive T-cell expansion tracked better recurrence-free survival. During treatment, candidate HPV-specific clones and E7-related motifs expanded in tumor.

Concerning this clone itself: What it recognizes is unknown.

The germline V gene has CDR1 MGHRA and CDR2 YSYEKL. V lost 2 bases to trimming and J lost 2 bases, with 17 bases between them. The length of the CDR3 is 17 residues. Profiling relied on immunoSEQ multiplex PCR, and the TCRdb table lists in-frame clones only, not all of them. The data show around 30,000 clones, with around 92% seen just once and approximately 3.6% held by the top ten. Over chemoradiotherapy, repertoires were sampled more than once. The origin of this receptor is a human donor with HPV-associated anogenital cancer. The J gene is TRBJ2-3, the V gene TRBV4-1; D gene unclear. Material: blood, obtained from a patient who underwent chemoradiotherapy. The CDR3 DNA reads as TGCGCCAGCAGCCAACTCAGGAACTCCCTAATCACAGATACGCAGTATTTT. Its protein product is CASSQLRNSLITDTQYF.